Following are 12 T cell receptor beta chains from one sample sequenced in a study of identifying expanded T cells in peripheral blood. Clones were read by immunoSEQ multiplex PCR, and TCRdb kept only the in-frame ones, dropping some. The sample includes 130,000 or so clones, approximately 80% of them seen just once. Sequenced material: blood. The receptors here all came from a person aged 18 to 70 in good health.

This clone occurred once. The V gene is TRBV27, the J gene TRBJ2-7, with 7 bases that match TRBD1. Trimming took 5 bases from V and 6 from J; bases not matched to a gene: 13. The germline gives CDR1 MNHEY, CDR2 SMNVEV (reference sequence). The length of the CDR3 is 15 residues. CDR3 coding DNA: TGTGCCAGCAGTGCTGGTCCCGGGACAGTTTCCGAGCAGTACTTC. Amino acids: CASSAGPGTVSEQYF.

The count of this clone is one. V gene TRBV5-3 combines with J gene TRBJ1-2, with D perhaps matching TRBD1 (5 bases). TRBV5-3 falls under the ORF class, with uncertain function. The CDR3 contains 12 residues. The CDR3 DNA follows: TGTGCTCACCCCAGGGAGAGGTATGGCTACACCTTC. As protein: CAHPRERYGYTF.

This clone was seen more than once but under ten times. The chain employs TRBV27 and TRBJ1-5; a possible D gene is TRBD1 (5 bases). V lost 2 bases and J lost 0, with 14 bases in between. The CDR3 is 17 amino acids. Germline CDR1 and CDR2: MNHEY and SMNVEV (reference sequence). The CDR3 DNA reads TGTGCCAGCAGTTTAACAGCGACAGCGTATAGCAATCAGCCCCAGCATTTT. Translated, it gives CASSLTATAYSNQPQHF.

This clone occurred once. J is TRBJ2-4 and V is TRBV11-2; 9 nucleotides agree with TRBD1. Per the germline V gene, CDR1 is SGHAT and CDR2 is FQNNGV. This CDR3 contains 16 residues. V was clipped by 4 bases and J by 1 base; unmatched bases: 5. In DNA, the CDR3 is TGTGCCAGCAGCTCACAGGGGGCGGTGGCCAAAAACATTCAGTACTTC. This codes for CASSSQGAVAKNIQYF.

This chain uses TRBV27 with TRBJ1-1; maybe TRBD1 (6 bases). CDR1 is MNHEY and CDR2 is SMNVEV in the germline V gene (reference sequence). This CDR3 spans 14 amino acids. Trimming took 8 bases from V and 0 from J, leaving 13 bases between them. This chain's CDR3 is CASGRGSMNTEAFF. The CDR3 region has the DNA TGTGCCAGCGGTAGGGGGTCCATGAACACTGAAGCTTTCTTT.

The CDR3: CASRSASYPGGIQYF. In DNA form, the CDR3 reads TGTGCCAGTAGATCTGCTTCCTACCCCGGAGGCATTCAGTACTTC. The chain has TRBV19 and TRBJ2-4; D possibly corresponds to TRBD2 (5 bases). V was cut by 6 bases and J by 9 bases, with 21 bases left in between. The V gene's germline CDR1 is LNHDA and CDR2 SQIVND (reference sequence). This CDR3 region has 15 residues.

V and J are TRBV7-8 and TRBJ2-3; a weak D match, TRBD2 (6 bases). V was pared by 7 bases and J by 3 bases, with 38 bases between. Germline V gives CDR1 SGHVS, CDR2 FQNEAQ. CDR3 length: 22 amino acids. CDR3 sequence: CASNSARSTRTRPDRITDTQYF. CDR3 DNA: TGTGCCAGCAACAGTGCTCGGTCGACTAGAACGCGTCCGGACCGTATTACAGATACGCAGTATTTT.

This clone came up many times. The V gene is TRBV7-9, the J gene TRBJ1-1; 9 bases map to TRBD1. The CDR3 is 15 residues long. V lost 1 base, J lost 8 bases, and 8 bases stayed unmatched. Germline CDR1 SEHNR, CDR2 FQNEAQ (reference sequence). The CDR3 DNA sequence: TGTGCCAGCAGCTTAGGGACAGGGGTTAGGGGAGAAGCTTTCTTT. It codes for CASSLGTGVRGEAFF.

This clone was recorded a few times. The chain is built from TRBV7-2 and TRBJ2-2, with D unclear. Trimming pared 5 bases from V and 0 bases from J, leaving 7 bases between. Germline loops: CDR1 SGHTA, CDR2 FQGNSA. There are 14 residues in the CDR3. The CDR3 is CASSPGPNTGELFF. The CDR3, as DNA: TGTGCCAGCAGCCCGGGTCCGAACACCGGGGAGCTGTTTTTT.

A single count supports this clone. V gene TRBV29-1 combines with J gene TRBJ1-2, with TRBD1 as a possible D gene (5 bases). CDR3 length: 13 amino acids. The V and J ends lost 6 bases and 1 base respectively, with 12 bases between them. Germline V gene sequence: CDR1 SQVTM, CDR2 ANQGSEA. The DNA for the CDR3 is TGCAGCGTGGCCGGGACGGGTAACTATGGCTACACCTTC. This sequence encodes CSVAGTGNYGYTF.

The rearrangement uses TRBV6-1 and TRBJ1-5; D is uncertain. The germline V gene encodes CDR1 MNHNS and CDR2 SASEGT. This CDR3 has 13 amino acids. Trimming took off 5 bases at V and 7 bases at J, with 12 bases between the two ends. This CDR3 is CASSQHRYQPQHF. As DNA, the CDR3 is TGTGCCAGCAGTCAACACCGATACCAGCCCCAGCATTTT.

The chain has TRBV19 and TRBJ1-5; D is unclear. V dropped 7 bases and J dropped 0 bases, with 4 bases sitting between them. The CDR3 has 12 amino acids. The germline V gene encodes CDR1 LNHDA and CDR2 SQIVND (reference sequence). The CDR3 sequence is CASTTSNQPQHF. The CDR3 nucleotides are TGTGCCAGTACGACTAGCAATCAGCCCCAGCATTTT.